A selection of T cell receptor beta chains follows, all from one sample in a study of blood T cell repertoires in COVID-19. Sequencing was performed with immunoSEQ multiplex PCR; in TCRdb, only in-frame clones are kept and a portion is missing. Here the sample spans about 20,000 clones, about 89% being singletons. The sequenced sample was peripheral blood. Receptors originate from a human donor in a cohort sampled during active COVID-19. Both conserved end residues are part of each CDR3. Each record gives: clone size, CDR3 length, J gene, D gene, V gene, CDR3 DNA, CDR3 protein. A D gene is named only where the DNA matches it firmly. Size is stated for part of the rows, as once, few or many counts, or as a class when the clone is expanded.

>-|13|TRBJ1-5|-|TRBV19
TGTGCCAGTAGTATGGGCTTGGATGGGCCCCAGCATTTT
CASSMGLDGPQHF
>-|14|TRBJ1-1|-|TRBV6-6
TGTGCCAGCAGTTACGCCGAGGGGAACACTGAAGCTTTCTTT
CASSYAEGNTEAFF
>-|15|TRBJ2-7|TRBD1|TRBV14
TGTGCCAGCAGCCATGGGGACAGGGGGCTGTACGAGCAGTACTTC
CASSHGDRGLYEQYF
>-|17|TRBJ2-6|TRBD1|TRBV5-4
TGTGCCAGCAGCTTAGGGACAGGCCATACTGGGGCCAACGTCCTGACTTTC
CASSLGTGHTGANVLTF
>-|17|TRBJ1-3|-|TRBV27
TGTGCCAGCAGCCGTACGGGGGGAGGGCTGGGTGGAAACACCATATATTTT
CASSRTGGGLGGNTIYF
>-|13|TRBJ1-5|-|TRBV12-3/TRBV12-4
TGTGCCAGCAACATCGACAGTTATCAGCCCCAGCATTTT
CASNIDSYQPQHF
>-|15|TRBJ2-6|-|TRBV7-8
TGTGCCAGCAGCTACGGGGGCTCTGGGGCCAACGTCCTGACTTTC
CASSYGGSGANVLTF
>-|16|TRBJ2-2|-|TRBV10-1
TGCGCCAGCAGTGAGTGGGGCACAAGGGACACCGGGGAGCTGTTTTTT
CASSEWGTRDTGELFF
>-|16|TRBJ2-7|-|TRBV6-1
TGTGCCAGCAGTGATCTACGCGGGCAGGGGGGCTACGAGCAGTACTTC
CASSDLRGQGGYEQYF
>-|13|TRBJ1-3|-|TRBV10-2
TGCGCCAGCAAGACTAGCTCTGGAAACACCATATATTTT
CASKTSSGNTIYF
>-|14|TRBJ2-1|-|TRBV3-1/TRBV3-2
TGTGCCAGCAGCCCCCACCTCGTCAGAAATGAGCAGTTCTTC
CASSPHLVRNEQFF
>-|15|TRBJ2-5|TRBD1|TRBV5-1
TGCGCCAGCAGCTTGGTCCCAGGGGGCAGGGAGACCCAGTACTTC
CASSLVPGGRETQYF
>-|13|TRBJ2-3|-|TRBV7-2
TGTGCCAGCAGCTTAGCGCGGGAAGCGACGCAGTATTTT
CASSLAREATQYF
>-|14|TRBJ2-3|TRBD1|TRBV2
TGTGCCAGCACCGTGGGGACAGGCACAGATACGCAGTATTTT
CASTVGTGTDTQYF
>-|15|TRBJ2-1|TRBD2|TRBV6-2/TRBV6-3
TGTGCCAGCAGTGGGCCGGGACTAGCGGGGAGAAAGCAGTTCTTC
CASSGPGLAGRKQFF
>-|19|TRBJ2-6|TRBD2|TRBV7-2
TGTGCCAGCAGCTTAGAGCTAGCGGGAGGCTTCTCTGGGGCCAACGTCCTGACTTTC
CASSLELAGGFSGANVLTF
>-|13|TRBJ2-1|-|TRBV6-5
TGTGCCAGCAGTTATCTTGGCTTGGTTGAGCAGTTCTTC
CASSYLGLVEQFF
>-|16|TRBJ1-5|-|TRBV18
TGTGCCAGCTCACTTAGCGTAGCGTCTAGCAATCAGCCCCAGCATTTT
CASSLSVASSNQPQHF
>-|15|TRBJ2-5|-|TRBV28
TGTGCCAGCAGTTTTAGCCCGCCAGCGCGGGAGACCCAGTACTTC
CASSFSPPARETQYF
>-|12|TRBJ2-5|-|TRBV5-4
TGTGCCAGCAAGGGGTCAGGAGAGACCCAGTACTTC
CASKGSGETQYF
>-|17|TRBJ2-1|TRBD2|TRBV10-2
TGCGCCAGCAGTGAACGGCGCGGGAGGAGCTCCTACAATGAGCAGTTCTTC
CASSERRGRSSYNEQFF
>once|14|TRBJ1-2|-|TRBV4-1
TGCGCCAGCAGCCAATTGACAGCTAACTATGGCTACACCTTC
CASSQLTANYGYTF
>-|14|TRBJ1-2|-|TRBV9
TGTGCCAGCAGCGCGAGGGCAGCTAACTATGGCTACACCTTC
CASSARAANYGYTF
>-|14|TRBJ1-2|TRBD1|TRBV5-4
TGTGCCAGCAGGCCCCGGGACAGGGGATATGGCTACACCTTC
CASRPRDRGYGYTF
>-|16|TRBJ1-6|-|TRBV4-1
TGCGCCAGCAGCCAGCCTTCAGGGATTCGGAATTCACCCCTCCACTTT
CASSQPSGIRNSPLHF
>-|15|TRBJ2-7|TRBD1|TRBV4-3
TGCGCCAGCAGCCCCGGGACAGGGGGCCGCGCCGGGCAGTACTTC
CASSPGTGGRAGQYF
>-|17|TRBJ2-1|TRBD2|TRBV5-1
TGCGCCAGCAGCTTGGGCCCACTAGCGGGAGGTGGCAATGAGCAGTTCTTC
CASSLGPLAGGGNEQFF
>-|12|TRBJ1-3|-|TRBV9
TGTGCCAGCAGCCCCAGGGGAAACACCATATATTTT
CASSPRGNTIYF
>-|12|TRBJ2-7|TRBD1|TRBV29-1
TGCAGCGTGGTTTCAGGGGGTCGGGAGCAGTACTTC
CSVVSGGREQYF
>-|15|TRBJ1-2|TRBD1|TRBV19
TGTGCCAGTAGTCCGCAGACAGGGGTAAACTATGGCTACACCTTC
CASSPQTGVNYGYTF
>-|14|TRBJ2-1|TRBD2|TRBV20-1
TGCAGTGCTAGTCTGGCTAGCGGGCCCAATGAGCAGTTCTTC
CSASLASGPNEQFF
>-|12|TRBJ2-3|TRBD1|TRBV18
TGTGCCAGCTCAAGGACAGGAGATACGCAGTATTTT
CASSRTGDTQYF
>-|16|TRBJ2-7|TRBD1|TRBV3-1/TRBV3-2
TGTGCCAGCAGCCAAAGGAGGGACAGGGGGTGGTACGAGCAGTACTTC
CASSQRRDRGWYEQYF
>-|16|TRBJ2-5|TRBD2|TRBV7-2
TGTGCCAGCAGCCCCCGACTAGCGGGGGGGCAAGAGACCCAGTACTTC
CASSPRLAGGQETQYF
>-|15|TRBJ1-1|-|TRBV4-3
TGCGCCAGCAGCCAAGACCTCGGGGTGAACACTGAAGCTTTCTTT
CASSQDLGVNTEAFF
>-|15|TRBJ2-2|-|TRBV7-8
TGTGCCAGCAGCTCACAGGCAGGGAACACCGGGGAGCTGTTTTTT
CASSSQAGNTGELFF
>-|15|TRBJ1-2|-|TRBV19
TGTGCCAGTAGTATCACCAGGGGCCCTAGCTATGGCTACACCTTC
CASSITRGPSYGYTF
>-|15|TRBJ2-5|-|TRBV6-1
TGTGCCAGCAGTGAAGTGAGGGCGACCCAAGAGACCCAGTACTTC
CASSEVRATQETQYF
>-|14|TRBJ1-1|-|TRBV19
TGTGCCAGTAGTATCACAGCCAAGAACACTGAAGCTTTCTTT
CASSITAKNTEAFF
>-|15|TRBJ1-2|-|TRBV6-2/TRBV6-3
TGTGCCAGCAGTCCGACAGCAGGCCCTGTTTATGGCTACACCTTC
CASSPTAGPVYGYTF
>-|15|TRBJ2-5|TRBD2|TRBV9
TGTGCCAGCAGCGGAGGCGGGGGGGAACAAGAGACCCAGTACTTC
CASSGGGGEQETQYF
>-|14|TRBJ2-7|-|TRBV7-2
TGTGCCAGCAGCTTGGAGGGAAGCTCCTACGAGCAGTACTTC
CASSLEGSSYEQYF
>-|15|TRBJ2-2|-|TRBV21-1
TGTGCCAGCAGCAGAGGGGGCCCTAACACCGGGGAGCTGTTTTTT
CASSRGGPNTGELFF
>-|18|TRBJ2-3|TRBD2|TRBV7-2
TGTGCCAGCAGCTTAGCCCTAGCGGGAGCCGCGGTGGGGGATACGCAGTATTTT
CASSLALAGAAVGDTQYF
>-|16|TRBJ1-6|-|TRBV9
TGTGCCAGCAGCGTAGCAGGTTCGCGAGATAATTCACCCCTCCACTTT
CASSVAGSRDNSPLHF
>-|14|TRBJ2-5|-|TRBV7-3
TGTGCCAGCAGCTTAACCCCACAGGGAGAGACCCAGTACTTC
CASSLTPQGETQYF
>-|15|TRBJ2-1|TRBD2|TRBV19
TGTGCCAGTAGTACCCTAGCGGAGGCCCTAAATGAGCAGTTCTTC
CASSTLAEALNEQFF
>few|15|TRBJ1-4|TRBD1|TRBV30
TGTGCCGCCCAACAGGGGGCGCTGACTAATGAAAAACTGTTTTTT
CAAQQGALTNEKLFF
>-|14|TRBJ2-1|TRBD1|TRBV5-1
TGCGCCAGCAGCTTCAGTCAGGGGGTCAATGAGCAGTTCTTC
CASSFSQGVNEQFF
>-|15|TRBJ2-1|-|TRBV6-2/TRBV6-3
TGTGCCAGCAGTTACTCTCCGGGATTGAACAATGAGCAGTTCTTC
CASSYSPGLNNEQFF
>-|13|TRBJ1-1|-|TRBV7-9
TGTGCCAGCAGAGTCTTCGGGAACACTGAAGCTTTCTTT
CASRVFGNTEAFF
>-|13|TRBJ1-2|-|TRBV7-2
TGTGCCAGCAGCTCCAGGGTATTCTATGGCTACACCTTC
CASSSRVFYGYTF
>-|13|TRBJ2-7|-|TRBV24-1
TGTGCCCCGGGGGGACACATTTTAGGCGAGCAGTACTTC
CAPGGHILGEQYF
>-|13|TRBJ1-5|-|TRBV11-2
TGTGCCAGCAGCTTAGGGAGAAATCAGCCCCAGCATTTT
CASSLGRNQPQHF
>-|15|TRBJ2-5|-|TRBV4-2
TGTGCCAGCAGCCAAGTGGGTAGCTTACAAGAGACCCAGTACTTC
CASSQVGSLQETQYF
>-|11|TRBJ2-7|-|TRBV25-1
TGTGCCAGCAGTGACCCTCGGGAGCAGTACTTC
CASSDPREQYF
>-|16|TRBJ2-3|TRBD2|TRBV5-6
TGTGCCAGCAGGCTAGCGGGATGGACGGGCACAGATACGCAGTATTTT
CASRLAGWTGTDTQYF
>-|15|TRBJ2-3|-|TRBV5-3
TGTGCCAGAAGCTTGGCCTCTCTAGCGCCAGATACGCAGTATTTT
CARSLASLAPDTQYF